This TCR beta chain was captured by sequencing in a study of T-cell memory formation after mild COVID-19. The overall study: Across donors, TCR clusters were largely donor specific. Study-wide results and limits: Contracting clones from day 15 to 85 showed balanced CD4/CD8; later expanders favored CD4+. Those CD4+ clones that contracted were mainly in CM and EM (CD8+ ones in EMRA).

Note on this clonotype: What it recognizes is unknown.

Germline V gene lookup returns CDR1 SGHAT and CDR2 FQNNGV. This CDR3 region has 13 residues. The V and J ends lost 1 base and 4 bases respectively, with 5 bases between them. TCRalpha and TCRbeta libraries used 5'RACE with constant-segment primers and UMIs. TCRdb redid the calling of the 5' RACE reads with MiXCR, one entry per CDR3 protein. The table includes a few hundred thousand distinct CDR3 sequences, 20% to 25% detected once. The chain couples TRBV11-2 to TRBJ1-3; D is uncertain. This clonotype originated in an adult woman who had mild COVID-19 (a few samples of this study predate the infection). Cell type and time point are not known. The sequenced material came from PBMCs or a T cell subset sorted from them (not recorded which). The CDR3 sequence: CASSLGFGNTIYF. The CDR3 coding sequence is TGTGCCAGCAGCTTAGGGTTCGGAAACACCATATATTTT.